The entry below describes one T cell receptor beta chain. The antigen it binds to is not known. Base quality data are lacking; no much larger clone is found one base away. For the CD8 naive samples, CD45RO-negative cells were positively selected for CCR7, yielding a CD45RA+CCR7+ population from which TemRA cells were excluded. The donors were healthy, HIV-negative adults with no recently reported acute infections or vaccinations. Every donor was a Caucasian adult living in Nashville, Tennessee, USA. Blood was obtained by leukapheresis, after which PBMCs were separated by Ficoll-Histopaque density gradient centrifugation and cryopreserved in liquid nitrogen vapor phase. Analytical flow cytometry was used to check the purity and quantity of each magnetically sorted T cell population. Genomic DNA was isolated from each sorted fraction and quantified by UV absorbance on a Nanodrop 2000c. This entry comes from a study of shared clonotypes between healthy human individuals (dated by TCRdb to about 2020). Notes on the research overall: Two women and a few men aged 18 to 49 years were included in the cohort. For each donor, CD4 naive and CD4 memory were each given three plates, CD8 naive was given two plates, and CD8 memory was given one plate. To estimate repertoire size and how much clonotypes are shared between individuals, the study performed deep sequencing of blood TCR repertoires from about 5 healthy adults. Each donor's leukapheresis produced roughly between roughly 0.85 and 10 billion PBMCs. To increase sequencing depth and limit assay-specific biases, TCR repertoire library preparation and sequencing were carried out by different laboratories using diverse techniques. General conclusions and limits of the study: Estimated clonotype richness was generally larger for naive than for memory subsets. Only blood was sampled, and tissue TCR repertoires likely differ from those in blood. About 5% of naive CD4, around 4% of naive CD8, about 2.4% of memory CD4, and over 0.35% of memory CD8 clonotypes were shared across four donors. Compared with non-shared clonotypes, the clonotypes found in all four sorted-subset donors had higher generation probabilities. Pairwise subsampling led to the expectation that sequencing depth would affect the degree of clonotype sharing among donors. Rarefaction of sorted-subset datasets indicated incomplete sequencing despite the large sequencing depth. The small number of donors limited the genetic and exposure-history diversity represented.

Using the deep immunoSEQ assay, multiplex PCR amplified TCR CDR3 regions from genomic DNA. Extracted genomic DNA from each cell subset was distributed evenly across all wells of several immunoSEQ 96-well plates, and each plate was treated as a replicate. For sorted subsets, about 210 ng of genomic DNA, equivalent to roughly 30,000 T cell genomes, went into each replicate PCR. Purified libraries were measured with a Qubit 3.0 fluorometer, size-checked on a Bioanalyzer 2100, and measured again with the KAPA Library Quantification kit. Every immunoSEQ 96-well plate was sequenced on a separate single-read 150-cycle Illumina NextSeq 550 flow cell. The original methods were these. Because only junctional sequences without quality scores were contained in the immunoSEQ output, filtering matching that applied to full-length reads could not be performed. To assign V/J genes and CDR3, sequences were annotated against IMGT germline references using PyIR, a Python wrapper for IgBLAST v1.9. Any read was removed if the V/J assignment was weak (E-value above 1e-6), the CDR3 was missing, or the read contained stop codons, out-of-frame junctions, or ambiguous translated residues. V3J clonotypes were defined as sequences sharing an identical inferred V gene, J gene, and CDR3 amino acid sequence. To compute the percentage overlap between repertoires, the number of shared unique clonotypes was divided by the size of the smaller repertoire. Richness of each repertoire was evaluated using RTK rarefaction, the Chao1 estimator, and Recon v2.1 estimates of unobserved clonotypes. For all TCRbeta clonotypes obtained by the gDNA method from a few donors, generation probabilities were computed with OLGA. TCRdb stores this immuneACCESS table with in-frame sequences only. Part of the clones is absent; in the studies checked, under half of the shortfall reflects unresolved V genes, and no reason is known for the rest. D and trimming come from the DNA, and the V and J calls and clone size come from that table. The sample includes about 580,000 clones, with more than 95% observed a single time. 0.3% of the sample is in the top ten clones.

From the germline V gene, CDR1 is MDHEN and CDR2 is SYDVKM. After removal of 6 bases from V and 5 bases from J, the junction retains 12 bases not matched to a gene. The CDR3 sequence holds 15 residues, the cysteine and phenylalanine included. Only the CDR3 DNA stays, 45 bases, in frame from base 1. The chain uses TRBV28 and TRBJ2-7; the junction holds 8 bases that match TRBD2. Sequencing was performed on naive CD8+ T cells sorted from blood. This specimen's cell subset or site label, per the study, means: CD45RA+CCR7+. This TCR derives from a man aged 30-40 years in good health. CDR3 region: CASRKTVAGSHEQYF. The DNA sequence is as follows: TGTGCCAGCAGAAAGACTGTAGCGGGATCCCACGAGCAGTACTTC.